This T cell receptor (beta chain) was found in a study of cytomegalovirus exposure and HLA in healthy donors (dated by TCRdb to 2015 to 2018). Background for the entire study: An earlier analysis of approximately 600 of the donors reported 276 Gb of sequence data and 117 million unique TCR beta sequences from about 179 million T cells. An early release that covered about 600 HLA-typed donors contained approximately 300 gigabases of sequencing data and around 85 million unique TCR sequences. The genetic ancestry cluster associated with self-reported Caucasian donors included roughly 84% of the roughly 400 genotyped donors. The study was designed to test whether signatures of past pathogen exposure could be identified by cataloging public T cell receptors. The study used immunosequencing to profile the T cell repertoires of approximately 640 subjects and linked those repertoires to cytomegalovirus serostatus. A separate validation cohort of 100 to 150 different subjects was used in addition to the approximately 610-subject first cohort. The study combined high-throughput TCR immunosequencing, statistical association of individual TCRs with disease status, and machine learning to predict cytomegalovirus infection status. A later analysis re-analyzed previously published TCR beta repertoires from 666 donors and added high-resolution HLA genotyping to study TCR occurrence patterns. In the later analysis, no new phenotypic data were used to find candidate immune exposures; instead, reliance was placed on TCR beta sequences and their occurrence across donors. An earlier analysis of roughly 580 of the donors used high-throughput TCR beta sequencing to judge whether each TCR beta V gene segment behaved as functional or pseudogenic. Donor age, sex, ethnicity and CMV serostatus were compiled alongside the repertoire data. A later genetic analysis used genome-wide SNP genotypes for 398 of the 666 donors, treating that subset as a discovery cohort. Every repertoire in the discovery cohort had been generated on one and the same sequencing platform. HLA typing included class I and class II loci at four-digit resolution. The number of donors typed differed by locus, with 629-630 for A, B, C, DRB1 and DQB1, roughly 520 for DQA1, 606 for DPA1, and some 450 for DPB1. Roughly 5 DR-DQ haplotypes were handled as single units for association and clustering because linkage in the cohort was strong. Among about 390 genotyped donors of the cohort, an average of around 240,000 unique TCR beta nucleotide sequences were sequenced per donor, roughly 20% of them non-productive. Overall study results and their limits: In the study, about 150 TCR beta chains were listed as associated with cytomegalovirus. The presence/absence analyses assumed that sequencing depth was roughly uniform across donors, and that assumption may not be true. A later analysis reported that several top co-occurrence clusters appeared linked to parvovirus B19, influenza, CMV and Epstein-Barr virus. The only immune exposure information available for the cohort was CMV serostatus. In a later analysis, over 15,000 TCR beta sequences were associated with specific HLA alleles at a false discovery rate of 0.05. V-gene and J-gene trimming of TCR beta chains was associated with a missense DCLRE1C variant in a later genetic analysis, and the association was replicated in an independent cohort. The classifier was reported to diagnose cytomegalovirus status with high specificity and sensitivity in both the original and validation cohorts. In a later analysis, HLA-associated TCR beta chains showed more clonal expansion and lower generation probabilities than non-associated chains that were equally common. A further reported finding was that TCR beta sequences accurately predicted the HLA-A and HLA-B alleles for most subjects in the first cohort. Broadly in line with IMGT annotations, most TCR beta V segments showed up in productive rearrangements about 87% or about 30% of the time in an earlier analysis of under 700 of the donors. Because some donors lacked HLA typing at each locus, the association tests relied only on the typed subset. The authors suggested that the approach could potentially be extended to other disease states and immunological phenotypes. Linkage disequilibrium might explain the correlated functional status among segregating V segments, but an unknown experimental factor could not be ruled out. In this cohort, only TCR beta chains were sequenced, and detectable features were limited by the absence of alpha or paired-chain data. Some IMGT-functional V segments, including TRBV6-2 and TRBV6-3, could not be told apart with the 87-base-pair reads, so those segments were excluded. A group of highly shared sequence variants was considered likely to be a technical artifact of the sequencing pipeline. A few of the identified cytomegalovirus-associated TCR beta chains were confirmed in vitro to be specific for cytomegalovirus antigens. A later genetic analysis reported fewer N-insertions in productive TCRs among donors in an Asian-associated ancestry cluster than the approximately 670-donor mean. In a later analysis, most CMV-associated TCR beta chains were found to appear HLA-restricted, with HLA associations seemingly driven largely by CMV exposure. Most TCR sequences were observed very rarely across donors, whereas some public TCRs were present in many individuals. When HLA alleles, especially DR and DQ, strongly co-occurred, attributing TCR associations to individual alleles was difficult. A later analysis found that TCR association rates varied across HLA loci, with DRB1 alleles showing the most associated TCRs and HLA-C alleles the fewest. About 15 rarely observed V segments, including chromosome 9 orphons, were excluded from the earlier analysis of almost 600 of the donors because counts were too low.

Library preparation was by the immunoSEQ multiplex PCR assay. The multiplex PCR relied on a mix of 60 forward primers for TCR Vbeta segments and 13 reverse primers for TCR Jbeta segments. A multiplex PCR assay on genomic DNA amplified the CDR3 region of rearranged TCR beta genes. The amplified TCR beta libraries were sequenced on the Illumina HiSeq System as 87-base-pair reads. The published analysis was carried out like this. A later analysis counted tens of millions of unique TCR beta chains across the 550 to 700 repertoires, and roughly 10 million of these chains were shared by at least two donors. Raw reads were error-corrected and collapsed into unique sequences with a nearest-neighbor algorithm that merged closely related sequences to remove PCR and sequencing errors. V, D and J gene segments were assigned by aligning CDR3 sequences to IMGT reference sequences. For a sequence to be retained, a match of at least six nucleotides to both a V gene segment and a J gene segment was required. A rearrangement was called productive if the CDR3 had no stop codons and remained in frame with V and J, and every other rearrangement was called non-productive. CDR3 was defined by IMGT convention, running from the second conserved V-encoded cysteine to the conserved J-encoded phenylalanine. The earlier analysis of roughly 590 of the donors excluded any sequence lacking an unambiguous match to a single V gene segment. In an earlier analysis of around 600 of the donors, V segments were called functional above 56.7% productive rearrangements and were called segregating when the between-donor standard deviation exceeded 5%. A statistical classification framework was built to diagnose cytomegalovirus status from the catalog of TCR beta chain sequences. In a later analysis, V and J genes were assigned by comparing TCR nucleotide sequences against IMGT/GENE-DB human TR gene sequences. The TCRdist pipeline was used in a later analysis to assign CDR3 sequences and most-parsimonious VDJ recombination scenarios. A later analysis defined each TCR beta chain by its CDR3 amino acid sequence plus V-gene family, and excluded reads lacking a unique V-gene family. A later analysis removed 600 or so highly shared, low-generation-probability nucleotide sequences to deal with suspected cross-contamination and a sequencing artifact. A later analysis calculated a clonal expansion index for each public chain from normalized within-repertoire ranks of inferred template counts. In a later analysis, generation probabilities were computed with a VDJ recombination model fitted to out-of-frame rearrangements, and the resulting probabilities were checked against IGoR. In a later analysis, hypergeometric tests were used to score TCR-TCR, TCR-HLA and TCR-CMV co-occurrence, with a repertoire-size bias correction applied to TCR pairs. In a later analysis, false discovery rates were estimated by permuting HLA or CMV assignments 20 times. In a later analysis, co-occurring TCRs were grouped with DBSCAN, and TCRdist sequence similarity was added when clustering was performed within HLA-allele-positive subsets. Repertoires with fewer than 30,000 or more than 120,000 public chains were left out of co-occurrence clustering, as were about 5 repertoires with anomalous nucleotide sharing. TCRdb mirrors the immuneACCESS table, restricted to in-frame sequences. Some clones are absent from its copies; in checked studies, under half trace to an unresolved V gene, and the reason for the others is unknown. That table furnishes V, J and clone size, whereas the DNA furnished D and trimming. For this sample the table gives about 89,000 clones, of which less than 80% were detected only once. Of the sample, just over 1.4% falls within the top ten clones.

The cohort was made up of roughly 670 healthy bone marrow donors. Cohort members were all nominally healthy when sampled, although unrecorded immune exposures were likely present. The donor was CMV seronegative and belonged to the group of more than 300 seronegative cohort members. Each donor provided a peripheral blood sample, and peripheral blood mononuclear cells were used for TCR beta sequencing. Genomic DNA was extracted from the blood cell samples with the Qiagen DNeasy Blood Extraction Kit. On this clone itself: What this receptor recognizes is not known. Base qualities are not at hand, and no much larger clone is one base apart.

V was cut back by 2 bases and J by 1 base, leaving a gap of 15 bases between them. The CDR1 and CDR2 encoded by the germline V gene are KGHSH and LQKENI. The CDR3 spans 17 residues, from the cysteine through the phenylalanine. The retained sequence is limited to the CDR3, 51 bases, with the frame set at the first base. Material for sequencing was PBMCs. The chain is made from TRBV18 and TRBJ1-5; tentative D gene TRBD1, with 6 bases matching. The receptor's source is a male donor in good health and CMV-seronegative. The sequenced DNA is TGTGCCAGCTCACCATCAGGGCAGGGGAGAAGCAATCAGCCCCAGCATTTT. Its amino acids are CASSPSGQGRSNQPQHF.